The 13 T cell receptor beta chains reported below all come from one sample, sequenced in a study of T cells expressing NK-cell markers. Each CDR3 protein gets one entry in TCRdb, which reprocessed the 5' RACE reads and gives no DNA. This sample's clone table lists roughly 150,000 distinct CDR3 sequences. Sequenced input: blood T cells: a sorted CD56 or NKG2C T cell subset, CD4+ or CD8+ T cells, or bulk PBMC T cells (not recorded which). These receptors all come from a man aged 18-70 years in good health.

The rearrangement uses TRBV7-8 and TRBJ2-5. CDR3 length equals 14 residues. Germline V gene sequence: CDR1 SGHVS, CDR2 FQNEAQ. CDR3 loop: CASSLDVDQETQYF.

This rearrangement joins TRBV9 to TRBJ2-7; lacking DNA, the TRBD2 call made by TCRdb goes unchecked. Germline V CDR1 and CDR2: SGDLS, YYNGEE. The CDR3 loop spans 15 amino acids. The CDR3 spells CASTPGLAASYEQYF.

This chain uses TRBV18 with TRBJ2-3; TCRdb's D gene call, TRBD1, goes unchecked for lack of DNA. Germline V gene sequence: CDR1 KGHSH, CDR2 LQKENI. The CDR3 loop spans 13 amino acids. The CDR3 reads CASARGHTDTQYF.

The chain uses TRBV25-1 and TRBJ2-3; TCRdb gives TRBD2 as the D gene, but with no DNA this cannot be confirmed. The CDR3 runs to 13 residues. Per the germline V gene, CDR1 is MGHDK and CDR2 is SYGVNS. This CDR3 is CASSESGADTQYF.

This sequence joins TRBV12-3 or TRBV12-4 and TRBJ2-7; TCRdb proposes TRBD2, but this gene call is untestable without DNA. There are 13 residues in the CDR3. The CDR3 sequence is CASSFGREYEQYF.

The chain couples TRBV12-3 or TRBV12-4 to TRBJ1-3. This CDR3 comprises 15 residues. CDR3 residues: CASSLGGSTGNTIYF.

This chain joins TRBV2 and TRBJ2-7; TCRdb's assignment of TRBD1 cannot be checked, as there is no DNA. Germline V gene sequence: CDR1 SNHLY, CDR2 FYNNEI. This CDR3 is 14 amino acids long. CDR3 region: CASRDPGQDYEQYF.

This sequence joins TRBV6-5 and TRBJ1-6. CDR1 and CDR2 from the germline V gene are MNHEY and SVGAGI. The CDR3 extends over 14 amino acids. Here the CDR3 reads CASSYVDSGSPLHF.

The chain has TRBV29-1 and TRBJ2-1. The CDR3 is 11 amino acids. CDR1 is SQVTM and CDR2 is ANQGSEA in the germline V gene. CDR3 sequence: CSVERPNEQFF.

The chain combines TRBV10-3 with TRBJ2-1; TCRdb outputs TRBD1, but without DNA this stays unchecked. CDR1 is ENHRY, CDR2 SYGVKD, per germline. This CDR3 comprises 13 residues. The CDR3 is CAIKRTDYNEQFF.

This chain uses TRBV19 with TRBJ1-1. Looked up from germline, CDR1 is LNHDA and CDR2 is SQIVND (reference sequence). This CDR3 is 13 amino acids long. This CDR3 is CASSTWTEGEAFF. The full variable domain, in which reference TRBV19 and TRBJ1-1 provide the parts outside the CDR3, is DGGITQSPKYLFRKEGQNVTLSCEQNLNHDAMYWYRQDPGQGLRLIYYSQIVNDFQKGDIAEGYSVSREKKESFPLTVTSAQKNPTAFYLCASSTWTEGEAFFGQGTRLTVV.

V and J are TRBV7-9 and TRBJ2-7; no DNA is available, so the TRBD1 call from TCRdb remains unchecked. CDR3 size: 15 residues. Germline lookup yields CDR1 SEHNR and CDR2 FQNEAQ (reference sequence). The CDR3 region is CASSDGPEGDYEQYF.

The J gene is TRBJ2-5, the V gene TRBV6-1. The CDR3 totals 13 residues. CDR1 and CDR2 (germline): MNHNS, SASEGT. This chain's CDR3 is CASSDGPQETQYF.